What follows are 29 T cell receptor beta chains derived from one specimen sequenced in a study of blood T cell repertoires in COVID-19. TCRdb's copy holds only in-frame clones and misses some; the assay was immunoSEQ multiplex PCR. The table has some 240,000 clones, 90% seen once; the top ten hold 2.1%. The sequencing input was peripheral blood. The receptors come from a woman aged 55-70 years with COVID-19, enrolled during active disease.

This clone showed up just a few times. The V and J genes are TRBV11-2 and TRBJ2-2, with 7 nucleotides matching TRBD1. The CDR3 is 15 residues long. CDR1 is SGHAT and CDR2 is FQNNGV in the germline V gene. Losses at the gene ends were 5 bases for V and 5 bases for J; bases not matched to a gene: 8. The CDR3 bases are TGTGCCAGCAGCCGTCGACAGGGCTTGACCGGGGAGCTGTTTTTT. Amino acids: CASSRRQGLTGELFF.

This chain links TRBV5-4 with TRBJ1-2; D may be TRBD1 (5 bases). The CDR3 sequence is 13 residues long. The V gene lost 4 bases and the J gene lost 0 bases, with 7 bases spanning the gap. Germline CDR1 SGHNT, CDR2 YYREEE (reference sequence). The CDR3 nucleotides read TGTGCCAGCAGCCTCAGGGCTAACTATGGCTACACCTTC. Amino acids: CASSLRANYGYTF.

The CDR3 coding sequence is TGCGCCAGCAGTCAATCGCCGAGGGATCCGAACCAGCCCCAGCATTTT. Amino acid sequence: CASSQSPRDPNQPQHF. This chain uses TRBV23-1 with TRBJ1-5; D call uncertain. TRBV23-1 is an ORF, with its function uncertain. Trimming took off 0 bases at V and 7 bases at J, with 16 bases between the two ends. CDR3 length: 16 residues.

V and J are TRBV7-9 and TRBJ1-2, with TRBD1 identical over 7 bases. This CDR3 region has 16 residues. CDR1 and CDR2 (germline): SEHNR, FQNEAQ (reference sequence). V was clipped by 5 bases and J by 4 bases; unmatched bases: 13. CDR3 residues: CASSSLGTAFPYGYTF. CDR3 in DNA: TGTGCCAGCAGCAGTCTAGGGACAGCTTTTCCCTATGGCTACACCTTC.

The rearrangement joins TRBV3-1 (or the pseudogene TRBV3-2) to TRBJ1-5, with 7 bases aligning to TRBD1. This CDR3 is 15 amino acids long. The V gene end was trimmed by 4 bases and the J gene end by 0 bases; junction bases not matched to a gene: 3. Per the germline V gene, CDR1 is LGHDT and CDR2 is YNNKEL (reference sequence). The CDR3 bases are TGTGCCAGCAGCCGGGGGACAGCTAGCAATCAGCCCCAGCATTTT. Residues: CASSRGTASNQPQHF.

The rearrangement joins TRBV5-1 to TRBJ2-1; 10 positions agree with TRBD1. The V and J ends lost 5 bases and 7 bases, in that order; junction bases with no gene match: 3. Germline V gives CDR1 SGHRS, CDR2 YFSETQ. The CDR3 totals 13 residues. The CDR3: CASSRTGGNEQFF. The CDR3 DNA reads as TGCGCCAGCAGTAGGACAGGGGGAAATGAGCAGTTCTTC. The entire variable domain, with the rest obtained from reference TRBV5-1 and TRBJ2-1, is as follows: KAGVTQTPRYLIKTRGQQVTLSCSPISGHRSVSWYQQTPGQGLQFLFEYFSETQRNKGNFPGRFSGRQFSNSRSEMNVSTLELGDSALYLCASSRTGGNEQFFGPGTRLTVL.

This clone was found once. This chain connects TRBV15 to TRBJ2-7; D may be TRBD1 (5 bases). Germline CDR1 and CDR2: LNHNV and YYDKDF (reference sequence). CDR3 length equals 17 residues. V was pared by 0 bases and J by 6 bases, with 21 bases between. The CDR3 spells CATSRDEAAGNSGEQYF. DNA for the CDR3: TGTGCCACCAGCAGAGATGAGGCGGCAGGGAATTCTGGCGAGCAGTACTTC. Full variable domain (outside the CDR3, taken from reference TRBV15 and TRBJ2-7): DAMVIQNPRYQVTQFGKPVTLSCSQTLNHNVMYWYQQKSSQAPKLLFHYYDKDFNNEADTPDNFQSRRPNTSFCFLDIRSPGLGDTAMYLCATSRDEAAGNSGEQYFGPGTRLTVT.

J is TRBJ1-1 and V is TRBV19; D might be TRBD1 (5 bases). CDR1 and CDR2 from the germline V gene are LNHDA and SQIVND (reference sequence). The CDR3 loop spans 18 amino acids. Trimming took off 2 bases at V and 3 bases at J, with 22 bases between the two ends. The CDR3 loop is CASSIPPSWGEVYTEAFF. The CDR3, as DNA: TGTGCCAGTAGTATACCTCCTTCATGGGGGGAGGTATACACTGAAGCTTTCTTT.

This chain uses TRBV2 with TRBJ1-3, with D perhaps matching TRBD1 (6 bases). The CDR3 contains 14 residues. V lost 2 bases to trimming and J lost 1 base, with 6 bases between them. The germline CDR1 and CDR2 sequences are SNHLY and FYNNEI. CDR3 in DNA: TGTGCCAGCAGTGAAAGGGGGTCTGGAAACACCATATATTTT. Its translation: CASSERGSGNTIYF.

CDR3 sequence: CASSPRQGPPRGYTF. The CDR3 DNA reads TGTGCCAGCTCACCACGGCAGGGGCCGCCTCGAGGCTACACCTTC. This rearrangement joins TRBV18 to TRBJ1-2; D possibly corresponds to TRBD1 (6 bases). CDR1 is KGHSH, CDR2 LQKENI, per germline. The length of the CDR3 is 15 residues. Trimming took off 1 base at V and 8 bases at J, with 17 bases between the two ends. Full variable domain (outside the CDR3, taken from reference TRBV18 and TRBJ1-2): NAGVMQNPRHLVRRRGQEARLRCSPMKGHSHVYWYRQLPEEGLKFMVYLQKENIIDESGMPKERFSAEFPKEGPSILRIQQVVRGDSAAYFCASSPRQGPPRGYTFGSGTRLTVV.

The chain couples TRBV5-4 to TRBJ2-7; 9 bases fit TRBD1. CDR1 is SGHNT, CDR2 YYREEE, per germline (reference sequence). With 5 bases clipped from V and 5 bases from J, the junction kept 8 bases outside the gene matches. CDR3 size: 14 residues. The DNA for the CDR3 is TGTGCCAGCAGGACCGGGACAGGGAGCAACGAGCAGTACTTC. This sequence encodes CASRTGTGSNEQYF.

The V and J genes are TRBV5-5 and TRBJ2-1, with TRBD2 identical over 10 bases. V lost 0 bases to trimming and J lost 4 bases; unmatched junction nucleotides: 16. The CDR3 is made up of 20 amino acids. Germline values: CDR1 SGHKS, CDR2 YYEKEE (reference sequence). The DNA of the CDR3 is TGTGCCAGCAGCTTGGCCTGGGCAGGGCCCAGCGGGGGGGCGTACAATGAGCAGTTCTTC. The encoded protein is CASSLAWAGPSGGAYNEQFF.

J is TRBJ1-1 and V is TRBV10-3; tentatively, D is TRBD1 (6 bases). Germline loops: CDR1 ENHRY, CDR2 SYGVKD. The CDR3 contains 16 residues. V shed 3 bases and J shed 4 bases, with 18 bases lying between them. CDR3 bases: TGTGCCATCAGTGAAGGGGCTGTACAGGGCGGCACTGAAGCTTTCTTT. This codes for CAISEGAVQGGTEAFF.

The CDR3 DNA reads TGTGCCAGCAGCCAGGTCCACACAGGGTCTAGCACTGAAGCTTTCTTT. It yields the protein CASSQVHTGSSTEAFF. The chain has TRBV3-1 (or the pseudogene TRBV3-2) and TRBJ1-1; D perhaps matches TRBD1 (6 bases). The V and J ends lost 3 bases and 4 bases respectively, with 18 bases between them. This CDR3 is 16 amino acids long. CDR1 is LGHDT, CDR2 YNNKEL, per germline (reference sequence).

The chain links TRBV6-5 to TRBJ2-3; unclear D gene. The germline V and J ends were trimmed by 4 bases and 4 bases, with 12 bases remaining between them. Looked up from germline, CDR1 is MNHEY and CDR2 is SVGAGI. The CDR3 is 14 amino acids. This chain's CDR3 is CASSSMGRPDTQYF. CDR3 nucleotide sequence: TGTGCCAGCAGTTCTATGGGCCGCCCAGATACGCAGTATTTT.

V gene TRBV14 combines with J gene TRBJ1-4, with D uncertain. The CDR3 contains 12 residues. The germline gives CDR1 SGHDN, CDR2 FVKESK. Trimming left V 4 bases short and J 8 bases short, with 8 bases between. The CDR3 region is CASSPIGEKLFF. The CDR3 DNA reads TGTGCCAGCAGCCCTATCGGGGAAAAACTGTTTTTT. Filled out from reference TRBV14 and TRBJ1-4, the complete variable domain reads EAGVTQFPSHSVIEKGQTVTLRCDPISGHDNLYWYRRVMGKEIKFLLHFVKESKQDESGMPNNRFLAERTGGTYSTLKVQPAELEDSGVYFCASSPIGEKLFFGSGTQLSVL.

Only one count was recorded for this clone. CDR3 loop: CSASTSGGAREQYF. CDR3 DNA: TGCAGTGCTAGTACTAGCGGGGGGGCTAGGGAGCAGTACTTC. The chain couples TRBV20-1 to TRBJ2-7, with 13 positions matching TRBD2. Germline CDR1 DFQATT, CDR2 SNEGSKA (reference sequence). The CDR3 length is 14 residues. Trimming removed 3 bases from V and 7 bases from J; junction bases left unmatched: 6.

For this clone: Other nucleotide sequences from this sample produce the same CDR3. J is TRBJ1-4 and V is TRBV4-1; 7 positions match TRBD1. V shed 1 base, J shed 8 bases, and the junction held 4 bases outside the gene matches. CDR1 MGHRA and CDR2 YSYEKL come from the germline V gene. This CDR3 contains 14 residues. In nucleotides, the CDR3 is TGCGCCAGCAGCCAAGGGCAGGGGGGCGAAAAACTGTTTTTT. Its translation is CASSQGQGGEKLFF.

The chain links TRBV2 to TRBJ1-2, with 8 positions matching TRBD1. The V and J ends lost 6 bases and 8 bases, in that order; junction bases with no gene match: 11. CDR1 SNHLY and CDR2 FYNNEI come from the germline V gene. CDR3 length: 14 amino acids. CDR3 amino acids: CASSRTGNPLGYTF. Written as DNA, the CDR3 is TGTGCCAGCAGCCGGACAGGGAACCCTTTGGGCTACACCTTC.

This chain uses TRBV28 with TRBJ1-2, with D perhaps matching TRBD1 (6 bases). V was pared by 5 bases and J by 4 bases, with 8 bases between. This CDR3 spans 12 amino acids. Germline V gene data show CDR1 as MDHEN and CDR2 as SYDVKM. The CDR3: CASSPGAYGYTF. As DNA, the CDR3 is TGTGCCAGCAGTCCAGGGGCCTATGGCTACACCTTC.

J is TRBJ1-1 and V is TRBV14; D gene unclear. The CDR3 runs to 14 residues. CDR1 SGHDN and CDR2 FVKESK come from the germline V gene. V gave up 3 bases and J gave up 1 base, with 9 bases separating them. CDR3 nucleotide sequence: TGTGCCAGCAGCCAGAACAGCCCGAACACTGAAGCTTTCTTT. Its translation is CASSQNSPNTEAFF.

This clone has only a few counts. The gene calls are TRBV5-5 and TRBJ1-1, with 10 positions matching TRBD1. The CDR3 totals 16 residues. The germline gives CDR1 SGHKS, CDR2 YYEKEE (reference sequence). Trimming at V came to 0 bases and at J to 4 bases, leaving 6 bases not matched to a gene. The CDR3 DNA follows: TGTGCCAGCAGCTTGGGCGACAGGGGGCGCATCACTGAAGCTTTCTTT. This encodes CASSLGDRGRITEAFF. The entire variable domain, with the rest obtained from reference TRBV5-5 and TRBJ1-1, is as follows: DAGVTQSPTHLIKTRGQQVTLRCSPISGHKSVSWYQQVLGQGPQFIFQYYEKEERGRGNFPDRFSARQFPNYSSELNVNALLLGDSALYLCASSLGDRGRITEAFFGQGTRLTVV.

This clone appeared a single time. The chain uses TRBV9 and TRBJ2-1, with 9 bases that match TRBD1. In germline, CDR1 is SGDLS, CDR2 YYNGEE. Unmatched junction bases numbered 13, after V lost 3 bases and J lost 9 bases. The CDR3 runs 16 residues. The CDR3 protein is CASSEILGQGIFEQFF. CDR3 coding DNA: TGTGCCAGCAGCGAGATACTGGGACAGGGCATTTTTGAGCAGTTCTTC.

The CDR3 loop is CASSEQGFNQPQHF. The CDR3 bases are TGTGCCAGCAGTGAGCAGGGGTTCAATCAGCCCCAGCATTTT. V usage is TRBV2 and J usage is TRBJ1-5; tentatively, D is TRBD1 (6 bases). Germline V gene data show CDR1 as SNHLY and CDR2 as FYNNEI. This CDR3 is built from 14 residues. The V end lost 3 bases, the J end lost 3 bases, and 9 bases lay between the germline ends. Supplemented by reference TRBV2 and TRBJ1-5, the full variable domain reads EPEVTQTPSHQVTQMGQEVILRCVPISNHLYFYWYRQILGQKVEFLVSFYNNEISEKSEIFDDQFSVERPDGSNFTLKIRSTKLEDSAMYFCASSEQGFNQPQHFGDGTRLSIL.

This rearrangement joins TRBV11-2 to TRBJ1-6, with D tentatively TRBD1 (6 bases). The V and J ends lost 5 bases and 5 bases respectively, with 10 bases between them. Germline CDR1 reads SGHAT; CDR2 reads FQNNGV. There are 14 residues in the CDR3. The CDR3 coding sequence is TGTGCCAGCAGCCTGCGGACAGATAATTCACCCCTCCACTTT. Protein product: CASSLRTDNSPLHF.

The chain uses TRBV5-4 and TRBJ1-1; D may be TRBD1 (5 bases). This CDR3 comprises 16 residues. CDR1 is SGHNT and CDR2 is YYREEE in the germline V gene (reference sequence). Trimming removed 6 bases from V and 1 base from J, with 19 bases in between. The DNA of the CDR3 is TGTGCCAGCACCGCGCCGGGACTGGTGTCGAACACTGAAGCTTTCTTT. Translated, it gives CASTAPGLVSNTEAFF.

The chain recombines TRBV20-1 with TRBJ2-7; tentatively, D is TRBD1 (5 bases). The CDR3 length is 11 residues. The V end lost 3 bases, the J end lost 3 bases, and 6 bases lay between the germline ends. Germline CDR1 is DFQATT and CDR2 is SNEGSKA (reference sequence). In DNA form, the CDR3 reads TGCAGTGCTAGCGACAGCTACGAGCAGTACTTC. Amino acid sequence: CSASDSYEQYF.

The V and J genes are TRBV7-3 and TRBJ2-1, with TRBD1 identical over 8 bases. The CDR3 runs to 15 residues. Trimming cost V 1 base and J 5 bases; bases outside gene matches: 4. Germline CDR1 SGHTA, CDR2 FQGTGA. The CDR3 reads CASSLRTGNDNEQFF. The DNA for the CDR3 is TGTGCCAGCAGCTTAAGGACAGGGAATGACAATGAGCAGTTCTTC.

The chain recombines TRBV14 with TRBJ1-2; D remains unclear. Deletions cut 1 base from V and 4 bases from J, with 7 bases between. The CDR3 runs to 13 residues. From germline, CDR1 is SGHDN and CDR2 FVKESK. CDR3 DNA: TGTGCCAGCAGCCAAGGCCGGGGCTATGGCTACACCTTC. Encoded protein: CASSQGRGYGYTF. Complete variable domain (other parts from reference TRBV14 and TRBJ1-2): EAGVTQFPSHSVIEKGQTVTLRCDPISGHDNLYWYRRVMGKEIKFLLHFVKESKQDESGMPNNRFLAERTGGTYSTLKVQPAELEDSGVYFCASSQGRGYGYTFGSGTRLTVV.